This TCR beta chain stems from a study of cytomegalovirus exposure and HLA in healthy donors. Overall study context: Caucasian-associated ancestry cluster membership applied to about four fifths of several hundred genotyped donors. Study observations and caveats: In an earlier analysis, most TCR beta V segments were productive about 87% or about 30% of the time. The study flagged about 150 TCR beta chains as cytomegalovirus-associated.

As regards this clone: Its cognate antigen is unknown.

This CDR3 contains 16 residues. Trimming stripped 0 bases from V and 1 base from J, with 12 bases between. Germline V CDR1 and CDR2: LGHNA, YSLEER. The PCR used 60 Vbeta and 13 Jbeta primers. Generated by immunoSEQ multiplex PCR, the TCRdb table keeps only in-frame clones and is missing some. The data hold 150,000 to 200,000 clones, with roughly 80% observed a single time. The TCR was taken from a male donor in good health and CMV-seropositive. The gene calls are TRBV4-3 and TRBJ1-1, with no clear D. The sequenced material came from PBMCs. The CDR3, as DNA: TGCGCCAGCAGCCAAGATGCGCAGCCGGGGAACACTGAAGCTTTCTTT. Translated, it gives CASSQDAQPGNTEAFF.